Presented here are 23 T cell receptor beta chains from one specimen sequenced in a study of T cell repertoires in cytomegalovirus infection. MiXCR, applied by TCRdb to the reads, yields one record per CDR3 protein. Counted here are 150,000 or so distinct CDR3 sequences, under 20% occurring once; the ten biggest clones make up roughly 20%. Material: CD8+ T cells from PBMCs. The receptors were sampled from a human donor in good health (CMV status not recorded). Some clones in this sample may be carry-over from other donors' samples.

The rearrangement uses TRBV27 and TRBJ2-1; D is possibly TRBD1 or TRBD2 (5 bases each). CDR1 is MNHEY and CDR2 is SMNVEV in the germline V gene (reference sequence). This CDR3 contains 15 residues. V lost 3 bases and J lost 6, with 15 bases in between. The CDR3 DNA reads as TGTGCCAGCAGTTTCCCCGGGACCAAAGGCAATGAGCAGTTCTTC. This sequence encodes CASSFPGTKGNEQFF.

The V and J genes are TRBV6-2 or TRBV6-3 and TRBJ2-1; D is unresolved. The CDR3 runs 12 residues. Germline V gene lookup returns CDR1 MNHEY and CDR2 SVGEGT. With 0 bases removed from V and 13 bases from J, the gap between germline ends came to 10 bases. CDR3 amino acids: CASSYSSWEQFF. The CDR3 DNA sequence: TGTGCCAGCAGTTACTCCTCCTGGGAACAGTTCTTC.

This clonotype was picked up a small number of times. The chain links TRBV29-1 to TRBJ1-2, with D unclear. CDR3 length equals 12 residues. Germline V lookup: CDR1 SQVTM, CDR2 ANQGSEA. V was clipped by 1 base and J by 2 bases, with 5 bases between them. CDR3 sequence: CSVEARNYGYTF. The CDR3 DNA sequence: TGCAGCGTTGAAGCCAGGAACTATGGCTACACCTTC.

This chain joins TRBV6-6 and TRBJ2-1; 13 bases line up with TRBD2. The CDR3 length is 16 residues. The germline gives CDR1 MNHNY, CDR2 SVGAGI (reference sequence). Trimming cost V 7 bases and J 8 bases; bases outside gene matches: 11. In nucleotides, the CDR3 is TGTGCCAGCAACGAACCCGGACTAGCGGGAGCGGATGAGCAGTTCTTC. It is translated as CASNEPGLAGADEQFF.

J is TRBJ1-5 and V is TRBV6-1; 9 bases line up with TRBD1. Unmatched junction bases numbered 5, after V lost 7 bases and J lost 1 base. CDR3 length: 15 residues. Germline assignment: CDR1 MNHNS and CDR2 SASEGT. The CDR3 loop reads CASIKTGGSNQPQHF. The CDR3 bases are TGTGCCAGCATCAAGACAGGGGGGAGCAATCAGCCCCAGCATTTT.

The chain is built from TRBV6-2 or TRBV6-3 and TRBJ2-1; 10 bases match TRBD2. The CDR3 has 17 amino acids. Germline CDR1 reads MNHEY; CDR2 reads SVGEGT. The V and J ends lost 2 bases and 3 bases, in that order; junction bases with no gene match: 7. CDR3 DNA: TGTGCCAGCAGTTACCCCCTAGCGGGAGCGGGCTACAATGAGCAGTTCTTC. It specifies CASSYPLAGAGYNEQFF.

V gene TRBV27 combines with J gene TRBJ1-3; D is undetermined. The V and J ends lost 0 bases and 2 bases respectively, with 8 bases between them. The CDR3 totals 15 residues. Germline values: CDR1 MNHEY, CDR2 SMNVEV (reference sequence). The CDR3 loop is CASSLSVVPGNTIYF. The CDR3 DNA reads as TGTGCCAGCAGTTTATCGGTCGTTCCTGGAAACACCATATATTTT.

This clonotype occurred a few times. The CDR3 DNA sequence: TGTGCCAGCTCGGGACTAGGTACAGAGACCCAGTACTTC. Translated, it gives CASSGLGTETQYF. The chain links TRBV6-1 to TRBJ2-5, with 8 positions matching TRBD2. J lost 4 bases, V lost 8 bases, and 6 bases had no gene match. CDR3 length: 13 residues. Germline assignment: CDR1 MNHNS and CDR2 SASEGT.

This clonotype was found many times. The chain uses TRBV7-2 and TRBJ2-7; 7 nucleotides match TRBD1. Germline values: CDR1 SGHTA, CDR2 FQGNSA. The trim removed 10 bases at V and 4 bases at J, leaving 10 bases unmatched. The CDR3 has 13 amino acids. In DNA, the CDR3 is TGTGCCACCAGGGACAGTCTCCCGTACGAGCAGTACTTC. Translation: CATRDSLPYEQYF.

The sample holds a few counts of this clonotype. V gene TRBV6-2 or TRBV6-3 combines with J gene TRBJ1-5, with D hard to call. Trimming took 7 bases from V and 9 from J, leaving 22 bases between them. The CDR3 is made up of 15 amino acids. The V gene's germline CDR1 is MNHEY and CDR2 SVGEGT. CDR3 region: CASTHEDFAPRPQHF. The CDR3 bases are TGTGCCAGCACCCACGAAGATTTTGCTCCCAGGCCCCAGCATTTT.

This chain links TRBV4-1 with TRBJ1-2; possibly TRBD1 for D (6 bases). V was cut by 3 bases and J by 5 bases, with 16 bases left in between. Per germline, CDR1 MGHRA and CDR2 YSYEKL. This CDR3 has 15 amino acids. This CDR3 reads CASSQTTGQGYGYTF. DNA for the CDR3: TGCGCCAGCAGCCAGACGACAGGCCAGGGGTATGGCTACACCTTC.

This chain links TRBV11-2 with TRBJ2-1; no reliable D call. Germline V gene lookup returns CDR1 SGHAT and CDR2 FQNNGV. CDR3 size: 17 residues. The V end was cut by 2 bases, the J end by 0 bases, with 14 bases between. Here the CDR3 reads CASSLLHHPSSYNEQFF. Written as DNA, the CDR3 is TGTGCCAGCAGCTTATTACATCACCCTAGCTCCTACAATGAGCAGTTCTTC.

This clonotype has just a few counts. V gene TRBV7-2 combines with J gene TRBJ2-2; D is possibly TRBD2 (5 bases). The ends were cut back, 7 bases at V and 1 base at J, with 16 bases in the middle. CDR1 and CDR2 from the germline V gene are SGHTA and FQGNSA. The CDR3 spans 16 residues. CDR3 in DNA: TGTGCCAGCATCCGGGAAGAACTCATGAACACCGGGGAGCTGTTTTTT. This codes for CASIREELMNTGELFF.

This chain joins TRBV4-1 and TRBJ2-7; D could derive from TRBD1 or TRBD2 (5 bases each). Germline V gives CDR1 MGHRA, CDR2 YSYEKL. This CDR3 region has 16 residues. V was shortened by 4 bases and J by 2 bases, with 18 bases between the two germline ends. The CDR3 reads CASSLLDGTSAYEQYF. The CDR3 bases are TGCGCCAGCAGCCTCCTGGACGGGACGTCTGCCTACGAGCAGTACTTC.

This clonotype was counted many times. The rearrangement uses TRBV11-2 and TRBJ2-7; 9 bases match TRBD1. The germline V gene has CDR1 SGHAT and CDR2 FQNNGV. V lost 7 bases and J lost 5; bases outside the gene matches: 12. The CDR3 runs to 15 residues. CDR3 DNA sequence: TGTGCCAGCACCAATACCCTGGGGGACAGGGACGAGCAGTACTTC. This sequence encodes CASTNTLGDRDEQYF.

A few counts support this clonotype. The V call is TRBV4-3, the J call TRBJ2-7; either TRBD1 or TRBD2 may fit D (5 bases each). Germline V CDR1 and CDR2: LGHNA, YSLEER. This CDR3 is 14 amino acids long. Trimming left V 3 bases short and J 2 bases short, with 11 bases between. CDR3: CASSHGREPYEQYF. The CDR3 DNA is TGCGCCAGCAGCCATGGCAGGGAGCCCTACGAGCAGTACTTC.

As regards this clonotype: This may come from a read error, since a much larger clone is one base off. The chain employs TRBV7-3 and TRBJ2-6; 7 bases agree with TRBD1. The germline gives CDR1 SGHTA, CDR2 FQGTGA. Trimming took 1 base from V and 2 from J; bases not matched to a gene: 8. The CDR3 runs 18 residues. In DNA form, the CDR3 reads TGTGCCAGCAGCTTAAACCCGACAGGGCGCGCTGGGGCCAACGTCCTGACTTTC. This gives the protein CASSLNPTGRAGANVLTF.

This clonotype has only a few counts. The chain couples TRBV15 to TRBJ1-4, with no clear D. Per germline, CDR1 LNHNV and CDR2 YYDKDF (reference sequence). Between the trimmed V and J ends, which lost 2 bases and 7 bases, there was a span of 11 bases. This CDR3 is 14 amino acids long. The CDR3 loop is CATSRRSGSEKLFF. The CDR3 DNA reads as TGTGCCACCAGCAGACGGAGCGGGAGTGAAAAACTGTTTTTT.

The gene calls are TRBV7-9 and TRBJ1-1; no definite D call. In germline, CDR1 is SEHNR, CDR2 FQNEAQ (reference sequence). The CDR3 is made up of 13 amino acids. Trimming took off 7 bases at V and 4 bases at J, with 13 bases between the two ends. The CDR3 is CASNDASGTEAFF. CDR3 coding DNA: TGTGCCAGCAACGACGCTTCGGGCACTGAAGCTTTCTTT. The variable domain in full, with the rest retrieved from reference TRBV7-9 and TRBJ1-1, is DTGVSQNPRHKITKRGQNVTFRCDPISEHNRLYWYRQTLGQGPEFLTYFQNEAQLEKSRLLSDRFSAERPKGSFSTLEIQRTEQGDSAMYLCASNDASGTEAFFGQGTRLTVV.

This CDR3 reads CASSRIPAEFDNFRGGYTF. DNA for the CDR3: TGTGCCAGCAGCCGTATACCCGCCGAGTTTGACAACTTCCGTGGTGGCTACACCTTC. The chain uses TRBV7-6 and TRBJ1-2; no reliable D call. CDR1 and CDR2 from the germline V gene are SGHVS and FNYEAQ. The CDR3 is 19 amino acids. The ends were cut back, 5 bases at V and 7 bases at J, with 32 bases in the middle.

This clonotype has more than one count but fewer than ten. This chain joins TRBV28 and TRBJ2-3; 9 positions match TRBD2. Germline trimming cut 6 bases from V and 6 bases from J; bases unmatched to any gene: 7. The V gene's germline CDR1 is MDHEN and CDR2 SYDVKM. The CDR3 runs 14 residues. The CDR3 DNA is TGTGCCAGCAGACTCAGCGGGAGGCGGGATACGCAGTATTTT. Translated: CASRLSGRRDTQYF.

There are a few counts of this clonotype. The chain carries TRBV7-8 and TRBJ1-1; D may be TRBD1 (6 bases). Trimming took off 1 base at V and 1 base at J, with 10 bases between the two ends. In germline, CDR1 is SGHVS, CDR2 FQNEAQ. The CDR3 extends over 15 amino acids. The CDR3 loop reads CASSLGGQTNTEAFF. Here the CDR3 DNA reads TGTGCCAGCAGCTTAGGAGGACAGACGAACACTGAAGCTTTCTTT.

This chain joins TRBV20-1 and TRBJ2-3, with D possibly matching TRBD1 (5 bases). Trimming removed 7 bases from V and 3 bases from J, with 23 bases in between. The germline CDR1 and CDR2 sequences are DFQATT and SNEGSKA (reference sequence). The CDR3 loop spans 16 amino acids. As DNA, the CDR3 is TGCAGTGGCCGGGCTAAGGGGTCGAGGTGGACAGATACGCAGTATTTT. Its protein product is CSGRAKGSRWTDTQYF.